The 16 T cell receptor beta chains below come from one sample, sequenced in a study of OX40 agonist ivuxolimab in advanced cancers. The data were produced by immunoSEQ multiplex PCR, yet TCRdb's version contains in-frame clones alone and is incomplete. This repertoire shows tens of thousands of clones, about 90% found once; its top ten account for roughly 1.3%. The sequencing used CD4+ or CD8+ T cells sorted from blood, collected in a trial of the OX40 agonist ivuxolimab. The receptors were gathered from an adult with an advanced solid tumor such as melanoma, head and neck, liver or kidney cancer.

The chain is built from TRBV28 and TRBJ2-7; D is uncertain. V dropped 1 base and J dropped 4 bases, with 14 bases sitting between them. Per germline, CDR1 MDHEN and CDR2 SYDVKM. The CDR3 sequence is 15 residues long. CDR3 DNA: TGTGCCAGCAGTTTATTGCAGCCCGGGTCGTACGAGCAGTACTTC. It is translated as CASSLLQPGSYEQYF.

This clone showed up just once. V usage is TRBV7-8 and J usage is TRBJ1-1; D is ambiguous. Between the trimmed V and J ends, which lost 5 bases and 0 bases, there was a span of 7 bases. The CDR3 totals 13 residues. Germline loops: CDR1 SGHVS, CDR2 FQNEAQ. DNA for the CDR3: TGTGCCAGCAGCCAAGACATGAACACTGAAGCTTTCTTT. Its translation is CASSQDMNTEAFF.

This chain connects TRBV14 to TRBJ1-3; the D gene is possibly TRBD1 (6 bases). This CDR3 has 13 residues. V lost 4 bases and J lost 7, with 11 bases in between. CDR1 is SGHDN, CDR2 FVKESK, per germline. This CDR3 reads CASSLSGANTIYF. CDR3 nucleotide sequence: TGTGCCAGCAGCCTCTCGGGGGCCAACACCATATATTTT.

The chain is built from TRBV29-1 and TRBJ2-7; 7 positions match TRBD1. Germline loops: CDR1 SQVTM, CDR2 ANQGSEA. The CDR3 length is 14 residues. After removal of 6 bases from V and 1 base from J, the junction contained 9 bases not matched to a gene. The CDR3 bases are TGCAGCGTACAAGCCGGGACAGCTTCCTACGAGCAGTACTTC. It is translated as CSVQAGTASYEQYF.

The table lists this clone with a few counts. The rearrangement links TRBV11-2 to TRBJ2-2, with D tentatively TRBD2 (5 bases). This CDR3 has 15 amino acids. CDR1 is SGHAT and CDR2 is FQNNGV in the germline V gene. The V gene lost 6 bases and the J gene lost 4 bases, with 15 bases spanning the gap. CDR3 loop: CASSILPGSTGELFF. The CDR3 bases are TGTGCCAGCAGTATTCTCCCGGGGTCCACCGGGGAGCTGTTTTTT.

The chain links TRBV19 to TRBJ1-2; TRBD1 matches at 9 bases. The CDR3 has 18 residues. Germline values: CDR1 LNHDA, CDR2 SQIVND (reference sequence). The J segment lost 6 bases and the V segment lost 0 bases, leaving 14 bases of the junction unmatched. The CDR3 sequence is CASSIDRNRGHNDNGYTF. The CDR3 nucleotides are TGTGCCAGTAGTATAGATCGGAACAGGGGGCACAATGACAATGGCTACACCTTC.

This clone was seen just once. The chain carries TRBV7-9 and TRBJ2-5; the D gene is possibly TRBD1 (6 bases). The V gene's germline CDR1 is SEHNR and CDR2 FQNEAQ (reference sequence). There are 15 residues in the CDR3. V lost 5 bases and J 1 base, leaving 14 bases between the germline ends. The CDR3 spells CASSVTTGSQETQYF. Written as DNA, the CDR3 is TGTGCCAGCAGCGTAACCACAGGGTCCCAAGAGACCCAGTACTTC.

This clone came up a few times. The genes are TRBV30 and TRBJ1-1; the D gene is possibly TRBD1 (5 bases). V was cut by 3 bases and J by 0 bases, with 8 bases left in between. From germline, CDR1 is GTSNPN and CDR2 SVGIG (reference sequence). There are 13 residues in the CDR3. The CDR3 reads CAWRRGLNTEAFF. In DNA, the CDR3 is TGTGCCTGGAGGAGGGGACTGAACACTGAAGCTTTCTTT.

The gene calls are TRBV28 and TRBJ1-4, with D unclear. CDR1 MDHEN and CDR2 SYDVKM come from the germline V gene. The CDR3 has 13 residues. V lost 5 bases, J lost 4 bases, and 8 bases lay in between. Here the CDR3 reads CASSGRNNEKLFF. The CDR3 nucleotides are TGTGCCAGCAGTGGACGTAATAATGAAAAACTGTTTTTT.

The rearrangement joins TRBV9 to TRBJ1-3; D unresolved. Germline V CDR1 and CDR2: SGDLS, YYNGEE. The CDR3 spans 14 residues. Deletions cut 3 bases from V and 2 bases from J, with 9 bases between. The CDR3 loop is CASSETYAGNTIYF. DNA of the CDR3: TGTGCCAGCAGCGAAACATATGCTGGAAACACCATATATTTT.

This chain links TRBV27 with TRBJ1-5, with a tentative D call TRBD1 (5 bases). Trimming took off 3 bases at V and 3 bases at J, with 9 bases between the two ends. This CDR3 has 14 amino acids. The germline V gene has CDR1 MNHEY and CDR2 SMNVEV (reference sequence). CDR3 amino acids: CASSLGGVNQPQHF. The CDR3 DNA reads TGTGCCAGCAGTTTGGGGGGGGTCAATCAGCCCCAGCATTTT.

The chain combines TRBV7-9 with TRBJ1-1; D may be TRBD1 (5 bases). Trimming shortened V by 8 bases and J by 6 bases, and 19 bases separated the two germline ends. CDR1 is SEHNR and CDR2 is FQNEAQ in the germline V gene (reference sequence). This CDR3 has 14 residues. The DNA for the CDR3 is TGTGCCAGCCGCCTCCAGGGCGAGCTGCCTGAAGCTTTCTTT. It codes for CASRLQGELPEAFF.

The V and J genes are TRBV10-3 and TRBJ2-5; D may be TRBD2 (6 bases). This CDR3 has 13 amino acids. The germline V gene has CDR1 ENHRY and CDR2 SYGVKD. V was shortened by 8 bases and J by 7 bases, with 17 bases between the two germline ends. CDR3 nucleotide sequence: TGTGCCATCGGGGATAGCGGACGTGGGACCCAGTACTTC. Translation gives CAIGDSGRGTQYF.

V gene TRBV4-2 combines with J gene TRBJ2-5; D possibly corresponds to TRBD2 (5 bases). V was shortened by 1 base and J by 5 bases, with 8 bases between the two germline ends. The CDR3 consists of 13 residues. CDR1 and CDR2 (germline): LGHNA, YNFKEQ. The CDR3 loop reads CASSQGTQETQYF. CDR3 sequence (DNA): TGTGCCAGCAGCCAAGGGACTCAGGAGACCCAGTACTTC.

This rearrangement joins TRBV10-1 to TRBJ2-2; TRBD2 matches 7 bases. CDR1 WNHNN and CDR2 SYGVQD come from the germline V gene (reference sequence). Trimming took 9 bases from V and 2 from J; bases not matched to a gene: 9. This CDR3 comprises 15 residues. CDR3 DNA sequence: TGCGCCAGAAAACCGGGACTACTCAACACCGGGGAGCTGTTTTTT. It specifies CARKPGLLNTGELFF.

The CDR3 is CASRPSGRGGLDTQYF. The CDR3, as DNA: TGTGCCAGCAGACCCTCTGGGCGGGGGGGCCTAGATACGCAGTATTTT. This rearrangement joins TRBV28 to TRBJ2-3; 9 nucleotides agree with TRBD2. The CDR3 extends over 16 amino acids. V gave up 6 bases and J gave up 5 bases; unmatched junction bases: 12. The germline CDR1 and CDR2 sequences are MDHEN and SYDVKM.